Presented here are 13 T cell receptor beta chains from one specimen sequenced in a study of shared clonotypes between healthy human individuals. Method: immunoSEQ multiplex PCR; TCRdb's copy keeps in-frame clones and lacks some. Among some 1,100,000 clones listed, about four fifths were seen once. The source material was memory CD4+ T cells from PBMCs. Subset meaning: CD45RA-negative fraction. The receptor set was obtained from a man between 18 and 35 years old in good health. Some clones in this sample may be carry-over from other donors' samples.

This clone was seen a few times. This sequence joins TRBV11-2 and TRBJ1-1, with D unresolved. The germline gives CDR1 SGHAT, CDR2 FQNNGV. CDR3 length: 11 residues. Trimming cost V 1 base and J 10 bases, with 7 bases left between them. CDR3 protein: CASSLAGRAFF. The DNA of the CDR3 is TGTGCCAGCAGCTTAGCAGGAAGAGCTTTCTTT.

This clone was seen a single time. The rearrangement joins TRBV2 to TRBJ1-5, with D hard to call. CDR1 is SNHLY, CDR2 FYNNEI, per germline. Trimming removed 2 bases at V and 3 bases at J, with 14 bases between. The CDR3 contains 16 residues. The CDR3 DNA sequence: TGTGCCAGCAGTGAATTATGGGGAGTACACAATCAGCCCCAGCATTTT. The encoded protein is CASSELWGVHNQPQHF.

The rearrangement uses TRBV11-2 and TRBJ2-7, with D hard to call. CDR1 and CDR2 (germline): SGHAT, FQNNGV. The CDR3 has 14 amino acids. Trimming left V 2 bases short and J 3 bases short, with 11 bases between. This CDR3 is CASSLSYRDYEQYF. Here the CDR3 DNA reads TGTGCCAGCAGCTTATCTTACCGCGACTACGAGCAGTACTTC.

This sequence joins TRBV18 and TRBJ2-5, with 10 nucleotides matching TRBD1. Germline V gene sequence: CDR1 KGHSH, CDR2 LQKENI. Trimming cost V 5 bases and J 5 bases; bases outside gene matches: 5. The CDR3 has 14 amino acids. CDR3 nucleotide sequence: TGTGCCAGCTCATCCAGGACAGGGGGTGAGACCCAGTACTTC. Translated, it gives CASSSRTGGETQYF.

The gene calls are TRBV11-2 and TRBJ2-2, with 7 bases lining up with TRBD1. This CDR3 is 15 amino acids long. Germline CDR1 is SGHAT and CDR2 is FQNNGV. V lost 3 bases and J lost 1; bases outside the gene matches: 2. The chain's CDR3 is CASSFGQVNTGELFF. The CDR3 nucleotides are TGTGCCAGCAGCTTCGGACAGGTGAACACCGGGGAGCTGTTTTTT.

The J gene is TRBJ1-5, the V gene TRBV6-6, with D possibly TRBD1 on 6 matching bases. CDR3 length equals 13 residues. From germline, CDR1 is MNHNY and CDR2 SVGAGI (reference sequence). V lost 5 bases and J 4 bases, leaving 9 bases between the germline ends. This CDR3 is CASSDRLNQPQHF. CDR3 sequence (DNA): TGTGCCAGCAGTGACAGGCTAAATCAGCCCCAGCATTTT.

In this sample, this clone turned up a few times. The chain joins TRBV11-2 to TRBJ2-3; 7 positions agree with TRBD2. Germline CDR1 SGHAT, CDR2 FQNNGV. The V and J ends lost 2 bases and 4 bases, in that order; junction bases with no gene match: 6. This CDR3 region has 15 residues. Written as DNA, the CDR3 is TGTGCCAGCAGCTTAATGAGCGGGATGGCAGATACGCAGTATTTT. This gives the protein CASSLMSGMADTQYF.

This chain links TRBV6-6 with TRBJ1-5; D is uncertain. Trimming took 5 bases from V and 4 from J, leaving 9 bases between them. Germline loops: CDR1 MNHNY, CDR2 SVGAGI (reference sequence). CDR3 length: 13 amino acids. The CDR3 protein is CASSDVLNQPQHF. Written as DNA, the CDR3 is TGTGCCAGCAGTGACGTACTTAATCAGCCCCAGCATTTT.

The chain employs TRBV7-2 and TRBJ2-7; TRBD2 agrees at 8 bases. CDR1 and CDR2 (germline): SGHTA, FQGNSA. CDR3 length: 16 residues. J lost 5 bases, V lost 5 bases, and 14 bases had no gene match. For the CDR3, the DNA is TGTGCCAGCAGCCCGAATCTCACGGGAGGGCGGGACGAGCAGTACTTC. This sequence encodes CASSPNLTGGRDEQYF.

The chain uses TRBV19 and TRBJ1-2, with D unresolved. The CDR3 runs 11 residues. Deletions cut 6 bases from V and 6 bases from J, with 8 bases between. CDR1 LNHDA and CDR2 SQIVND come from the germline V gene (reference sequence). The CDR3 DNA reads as TGTGCCAGTAGAATCGAAGATGGCTACACCTTC. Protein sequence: CASRIEDGYTF.

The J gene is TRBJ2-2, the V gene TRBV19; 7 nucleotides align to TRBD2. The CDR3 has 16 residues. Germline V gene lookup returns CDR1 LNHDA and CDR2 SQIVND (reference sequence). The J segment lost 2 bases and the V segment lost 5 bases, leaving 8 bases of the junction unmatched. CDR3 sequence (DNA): TGTGCCAGTAGTCAGGTCCAGCGGGGAAACACCGGGGAGCTGTTTTTT. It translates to CASSQVQRGNTGELFF. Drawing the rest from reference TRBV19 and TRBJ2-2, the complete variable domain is DGGITQSPKYLFRKEGQNVTLSCEQNLNHDAMYWYRQDPGQGLRLIYYSQIVNDFQKGDIAEGYSVSREKKESFPLTVTSAQKNPTAFYLCASSQVQRGNTGELFFGEGSRLTVL.

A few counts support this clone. CDR3 bases: TGCGCCAGCAGCCCCGGGACCCATAGGTTCCAAGAGACCCAGTACTTC. This encodes CASSPGTHRFQETQYF. The chain employs TRBV10-2 and TRBJ2-5; D may match TRBD1 or TRBD2 (5 bases each). This CDR3 has 16 amino acids. CDR1 and CDR2 (germline): WSHSY, SAAADI. Trimming pared 6 bases from V and 1 base from J, leaving 18 bases between.

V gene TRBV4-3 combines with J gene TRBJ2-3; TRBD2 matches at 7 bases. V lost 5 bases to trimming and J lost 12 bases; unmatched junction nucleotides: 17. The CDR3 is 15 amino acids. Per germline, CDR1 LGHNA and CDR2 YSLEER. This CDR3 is CASSDASGTPFLQYF. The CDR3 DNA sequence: TGCGCCAGCAGCGACGCCAGCGGGACGCCCTTCTTACAGTATTTT.